The source of this TCR beta chain is a study of blood T cell repertoires in COVID-19. Turning to the study itself: Collection of acute and convalescent COVID-19 samples took place in the United States, Italy and Spain.

The CDR3 contains 15 residues. Germline V gives CDR1 SGDLS, CDR2 YYNGEE. Trimming cost V 5 bases and J 4 bases, with 16 bases left between them. Enrollment of patients from Seattle took place during active infection, with longitudinal follow-up. Assay used: immunoSEQ multiplex PCR; TCRdb lists only in-frame clones, some missing. This table holds 150,000 to 200,000 clones, 85% to 95% found once. The V call is TRBV9, the J call TRBJ2-1; D gene uncertain. This clonotype was obtained from an older woman with COVID-19, enrolled during active disease. The sequencing input was peripheral blood. CDR3 in DNA: TGTGCCAGCAGTCCTCAAGTGGGCTTATACAATGAGCAGTTCTTC. Its translation: CASSPQVGLYNEQFF.